The present TCR beta chain was sequenced within a study of blood T cell repertoires in COVID-19. Assay used: immunoSEQ multiplex PCR; TCRdb lists only in-frame clones, some missing. The repertoire consists of approximately 70,000 clones, with under 85% occurring once and the leading ten covering 15%. This clone was seen just once. Losses at the gene ends were 5 bases for V and 3 bases for J; bases not matched to a gene: 6. The germline gives CDR1 MDHEN, CDR2 SYDVKM. The CDR3 contains 14 residues. The chain couples TRBV28 to TRBJ2-7, with 8 bases identical to TRBD1. Sequenced sample: peripheral blood. The receptor's source is a man in his fifties or sixties with COVID-19, enrolled during active disease. For the CDR3, the DNA is TGTGCCAGCAGTATGGGGACAGGTAGCTACGAGCAGTACTTC. It encodes CASSMGTGSYEQYF.